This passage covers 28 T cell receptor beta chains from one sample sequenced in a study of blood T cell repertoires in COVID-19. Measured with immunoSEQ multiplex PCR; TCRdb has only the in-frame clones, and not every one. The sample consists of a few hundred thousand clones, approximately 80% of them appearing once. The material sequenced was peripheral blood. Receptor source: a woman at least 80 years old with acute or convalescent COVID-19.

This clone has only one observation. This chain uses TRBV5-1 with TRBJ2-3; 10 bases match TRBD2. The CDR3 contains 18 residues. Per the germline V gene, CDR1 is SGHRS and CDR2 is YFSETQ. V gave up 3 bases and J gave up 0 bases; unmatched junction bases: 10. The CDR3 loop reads CASSWGASGGPSTDTQYF. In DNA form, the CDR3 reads TGCGCCAGCAGCTGGGGGGCTAGCGGGGGCCCTAGCACAGATACGCAGTATTTT.

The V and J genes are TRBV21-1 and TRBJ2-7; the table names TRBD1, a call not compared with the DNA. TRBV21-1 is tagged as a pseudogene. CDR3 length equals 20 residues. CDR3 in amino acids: CASSKAEGARSPRDLWEQYF. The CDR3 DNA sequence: TGTGCCAGCAGCAAAGCGGAGGGGGCACGGAGCCCCAGAGACTTGTGGGAGCAGTACTTC.

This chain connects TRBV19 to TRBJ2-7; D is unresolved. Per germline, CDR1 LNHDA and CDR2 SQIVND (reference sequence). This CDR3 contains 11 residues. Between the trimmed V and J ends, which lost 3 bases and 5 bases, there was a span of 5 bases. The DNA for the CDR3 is TGTGCCAGTAGTATCGAGAACGAGCAGTACTTC. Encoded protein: CASSIENEQYF.

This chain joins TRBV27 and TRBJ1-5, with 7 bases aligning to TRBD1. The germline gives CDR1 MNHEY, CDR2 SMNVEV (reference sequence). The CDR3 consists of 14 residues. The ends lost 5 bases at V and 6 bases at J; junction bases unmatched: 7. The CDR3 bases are TGTGCCAGCAGTCCGTCCACAGGGGCTCAGCCCCAGCATTTT. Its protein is CASSPSTGAQPQHF.

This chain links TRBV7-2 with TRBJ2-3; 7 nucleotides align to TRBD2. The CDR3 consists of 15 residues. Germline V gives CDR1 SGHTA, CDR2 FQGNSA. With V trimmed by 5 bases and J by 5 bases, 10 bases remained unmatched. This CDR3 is CASSLRAGAGDTQYF. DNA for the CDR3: TGTGCCAGCAGCCTAAGGGCGGGAGCAGGAGATACGCAGTATTTT.

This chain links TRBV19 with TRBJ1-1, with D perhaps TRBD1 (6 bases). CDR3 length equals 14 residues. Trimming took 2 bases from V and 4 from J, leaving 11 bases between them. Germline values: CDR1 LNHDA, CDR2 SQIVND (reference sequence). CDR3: CASSIFAGATEAFF. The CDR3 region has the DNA TGTGCCAGTAGTATATTCGCGGGGGCCACTGAAGCTTTCTTT.

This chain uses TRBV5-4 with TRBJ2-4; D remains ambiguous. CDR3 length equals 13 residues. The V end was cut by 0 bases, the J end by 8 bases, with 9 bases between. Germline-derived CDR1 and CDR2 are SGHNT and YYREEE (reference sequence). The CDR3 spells CASSLAHSHIQYF. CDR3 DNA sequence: TGTGCCAGCAGCTTGGCCCATTCCCACATTCAGTACTTC.

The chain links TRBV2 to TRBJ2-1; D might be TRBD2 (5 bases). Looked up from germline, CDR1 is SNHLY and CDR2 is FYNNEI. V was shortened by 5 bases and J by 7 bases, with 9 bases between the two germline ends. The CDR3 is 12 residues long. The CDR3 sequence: CASSRLQNEQFF. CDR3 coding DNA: TGTGCCAGCAGTAGACTACAAAATGAGCAGTTCTTC.

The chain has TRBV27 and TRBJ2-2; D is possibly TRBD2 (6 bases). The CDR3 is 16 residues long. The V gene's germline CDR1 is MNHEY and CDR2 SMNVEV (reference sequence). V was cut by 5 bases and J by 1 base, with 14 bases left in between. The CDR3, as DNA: TGTGCCAGCAGTCCCCGGGCCGGGGGGAACACCGGGGAGCTGTTTTTT. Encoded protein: CASSPRAGGNTGELFF.

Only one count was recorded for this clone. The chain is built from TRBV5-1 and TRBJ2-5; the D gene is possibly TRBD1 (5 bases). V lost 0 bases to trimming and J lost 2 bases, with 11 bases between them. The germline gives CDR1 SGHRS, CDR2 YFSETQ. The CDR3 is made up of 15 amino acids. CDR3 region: CASSLEGSGQETQYF. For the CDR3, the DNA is TGCGCCAGCAGCTTGGAGGGGTCAGGGCAAGAGACCCAGTACTTC.

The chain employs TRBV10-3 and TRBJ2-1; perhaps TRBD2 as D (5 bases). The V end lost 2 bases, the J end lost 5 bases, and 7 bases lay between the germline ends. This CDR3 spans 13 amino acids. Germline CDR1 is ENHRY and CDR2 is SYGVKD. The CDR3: CAISEGLHNEQFF. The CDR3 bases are TGTGCCATCAGTGAGGGACTCCACAATGAGCAGTTCTTC.

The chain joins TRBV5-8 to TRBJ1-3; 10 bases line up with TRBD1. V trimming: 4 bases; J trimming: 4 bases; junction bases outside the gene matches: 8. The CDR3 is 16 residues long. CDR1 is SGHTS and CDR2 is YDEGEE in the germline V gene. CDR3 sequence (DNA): TGTGCCAGCAGCCGCACGGGACAGGGGTTCGGAAACACCATATATTTT. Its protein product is CASSRTGQGFGNTIYF.

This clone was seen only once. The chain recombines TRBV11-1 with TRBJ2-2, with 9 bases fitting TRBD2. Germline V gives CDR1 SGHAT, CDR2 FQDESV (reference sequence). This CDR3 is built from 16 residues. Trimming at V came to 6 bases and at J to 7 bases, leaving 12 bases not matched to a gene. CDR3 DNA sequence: TGTGCCAGCAGGCCCCCGGGCGGGGGGGCCGTCGGGGAGCTGTTTTTT. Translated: CASRPPGGGAVGELFF.

Written as DNA, the CDR3 is TGTGCCAGCAGCGTTACGACTAGCGGATCCTCCTACGAGCAGTACTTC. This sequence encodes CASSVTTSGSSYEQYF. V is TRBV3-1 (or the pseudogene TRBV3-2) and J is TRBJ2-7; the match to TRBD2 covers 9 bases. With V trimmed by 5 bases and J by 0 bases, 8 bases remained unmatched. The germline gives CDR1 LGHDT, CDR2 YNNKEL (reference sequence). CDR3 length equals 16 residues.

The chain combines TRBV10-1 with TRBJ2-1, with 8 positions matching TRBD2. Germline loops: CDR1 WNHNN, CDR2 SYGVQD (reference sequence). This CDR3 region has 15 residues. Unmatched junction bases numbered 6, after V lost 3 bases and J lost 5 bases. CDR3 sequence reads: CASSEGSGANNEQFF. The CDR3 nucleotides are TGCGCCAGCAGTGAAGGTAGCGGGGCCAACAATGAGCAGTTCTTC.

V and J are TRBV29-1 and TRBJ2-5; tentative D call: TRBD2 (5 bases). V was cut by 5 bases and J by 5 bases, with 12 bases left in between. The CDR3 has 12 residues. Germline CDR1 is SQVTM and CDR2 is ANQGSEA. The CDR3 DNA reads TGCAGCGTTAGTGGGAGCCTTGAGACCCAGTACTTC. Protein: CSVSGSLETQYF.

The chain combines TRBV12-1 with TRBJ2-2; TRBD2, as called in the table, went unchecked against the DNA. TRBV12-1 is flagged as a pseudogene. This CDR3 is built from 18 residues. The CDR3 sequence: CASSHGLAGVANTGELFF. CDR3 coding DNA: TGTGCCAGCAGCCATGGACTAGCGGGAGTAGCCAACACCGGGGAGCTGTTTTTT.

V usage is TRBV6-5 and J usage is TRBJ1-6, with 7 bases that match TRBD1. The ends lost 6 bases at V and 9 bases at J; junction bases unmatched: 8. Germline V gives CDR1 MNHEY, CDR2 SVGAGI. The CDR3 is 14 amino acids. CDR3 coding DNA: TGTGCCAGCAGCCGCGACAGGGCGGGTTCACCCCTCCACTTT. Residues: CASSRDRAGSPLHF.

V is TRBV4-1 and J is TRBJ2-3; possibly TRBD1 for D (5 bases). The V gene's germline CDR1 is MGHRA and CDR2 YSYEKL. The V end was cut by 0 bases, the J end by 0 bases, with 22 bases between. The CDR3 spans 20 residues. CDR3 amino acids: CASSQDLAGQTKSSTDTQYF. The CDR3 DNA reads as TGCGCCAGCAGCCAAGATCTGGCAGGGCAAACAAAGTCTAGCACAGATACGCAGTATTTT.

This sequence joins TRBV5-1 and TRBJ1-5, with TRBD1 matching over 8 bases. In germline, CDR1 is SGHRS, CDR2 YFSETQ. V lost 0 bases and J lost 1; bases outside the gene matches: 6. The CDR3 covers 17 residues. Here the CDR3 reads CASSLGQGATSNQPQHF. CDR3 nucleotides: TGCGCCAGCAGCTTGGGTCAGGGGGCGACGAGCAATCAGCCCCAGCATTTT.

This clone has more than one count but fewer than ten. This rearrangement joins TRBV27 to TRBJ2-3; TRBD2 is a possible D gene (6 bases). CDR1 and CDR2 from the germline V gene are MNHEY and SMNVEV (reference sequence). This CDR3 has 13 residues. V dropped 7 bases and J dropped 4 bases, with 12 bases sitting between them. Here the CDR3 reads CASKEGVADTQYF. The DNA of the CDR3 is TGTGCCAGCAAGGAGGGAGTTGCAGATACGCAGTATTTT.

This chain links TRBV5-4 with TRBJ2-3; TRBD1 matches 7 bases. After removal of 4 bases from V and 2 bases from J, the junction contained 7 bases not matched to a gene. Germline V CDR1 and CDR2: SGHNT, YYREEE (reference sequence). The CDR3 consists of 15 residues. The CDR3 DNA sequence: TGTGCCAGCAGCCGTACAGGGGCGTACACAGATACGCAGTATTTT. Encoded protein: CASSRTGAYTDTQYF.

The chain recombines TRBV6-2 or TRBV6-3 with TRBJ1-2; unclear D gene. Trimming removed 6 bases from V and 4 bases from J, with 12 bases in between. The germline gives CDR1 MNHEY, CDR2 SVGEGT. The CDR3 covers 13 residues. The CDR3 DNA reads TGTGCCAGCAGCAACCAGTATTCCTATGGCTACACCTTC. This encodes CASSNQYSYGYTF.

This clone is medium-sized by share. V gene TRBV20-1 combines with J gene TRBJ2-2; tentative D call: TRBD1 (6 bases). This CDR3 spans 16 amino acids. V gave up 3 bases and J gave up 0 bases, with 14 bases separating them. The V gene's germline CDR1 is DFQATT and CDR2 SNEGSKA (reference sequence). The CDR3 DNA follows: TGCAGTGCTAGTGGGGGCTTTTTTTCGAACACCGGGGAGCTGTTTTTT. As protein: CSASGGFFSNTGELFF.

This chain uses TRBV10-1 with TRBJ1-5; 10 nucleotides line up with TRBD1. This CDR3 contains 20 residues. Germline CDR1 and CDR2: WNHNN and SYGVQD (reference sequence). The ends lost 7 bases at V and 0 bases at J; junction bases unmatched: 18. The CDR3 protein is CASTWVGRDRGRYSNQPQHF. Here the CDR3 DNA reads TGCGCCAGCACTTGGGTGGGCCGGGACAGGGGCCGTTATAGCAATCAGCCCCAGCATTTT.

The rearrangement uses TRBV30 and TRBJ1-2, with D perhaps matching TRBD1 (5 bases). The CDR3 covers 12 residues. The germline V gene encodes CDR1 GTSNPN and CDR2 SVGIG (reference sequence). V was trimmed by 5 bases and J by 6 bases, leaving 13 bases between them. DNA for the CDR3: TGTGCCTGGGGGGAGACAGCAGATGGCTACACCTTC. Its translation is CAWGETADGYTF.

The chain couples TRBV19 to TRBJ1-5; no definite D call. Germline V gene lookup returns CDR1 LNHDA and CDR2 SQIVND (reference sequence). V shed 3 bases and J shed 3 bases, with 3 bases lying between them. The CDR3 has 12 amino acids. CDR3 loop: CASSMANQPQHF. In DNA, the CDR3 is TGTGCCAGTAGTATGGCCAATCAGCCCCAGCATTTT.

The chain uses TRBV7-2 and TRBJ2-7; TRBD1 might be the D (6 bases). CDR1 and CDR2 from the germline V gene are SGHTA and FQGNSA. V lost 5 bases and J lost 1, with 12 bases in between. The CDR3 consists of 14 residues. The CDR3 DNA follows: TGTGCCAGCAGCGAAACAGGGCCATCCTACGAGCAGTACTTC. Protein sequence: CASSETGPSYEQYF.